This record concerns one T cell receptor (beta chain) sequence. This table comes from immunoSEQ multiplex PCR, and its TCRdb copy is limited to in-frame clones, with some not included. The repertoire consists of 70,000 to 95,000 clones, with roughly 79% occurring once and the leading ten covering 20%. V was clipped by 8 bases and J by 3 bases, with 10 bases between them. The CDR3 extends over 12 amino acids. CDR1 MDHEN and CDR2 SYDVKM come from the germline V gene. The data are from a study of blood T cell repertoires in COVID-19. Study-wide background: Nucleic acid was either cDNA or gDNA, and it came from T cells, B-cell-depleted T cells, or PBMCs.

The rearrangement joins TRBV28 to TRBJ2-5, with D tentatively TRBD2 (5 bases). Sequencing input: peripheral blood. This sequence originates from a woman aged 65 to 85 with acute or convalescent COVID-19. The CDR3 DNA follows: TGTGCCAGCTACGGGGAGAAAGAGACCCAGTACTTC. This codes for CASYGEKETQYF. Combining the CDR3 with reference TRBV28 and TRBJ2-5 gives the whole variable domain DVKVTQSSRYLVKRTGEKVFLECVQDMDHENMFWYRQDPGLGLRLIYFSYDVKMKEKGDIPEGYSVSREKKERFSLILESASTNQTSMYLCASYGEKETQYFGPGTRLLVL.